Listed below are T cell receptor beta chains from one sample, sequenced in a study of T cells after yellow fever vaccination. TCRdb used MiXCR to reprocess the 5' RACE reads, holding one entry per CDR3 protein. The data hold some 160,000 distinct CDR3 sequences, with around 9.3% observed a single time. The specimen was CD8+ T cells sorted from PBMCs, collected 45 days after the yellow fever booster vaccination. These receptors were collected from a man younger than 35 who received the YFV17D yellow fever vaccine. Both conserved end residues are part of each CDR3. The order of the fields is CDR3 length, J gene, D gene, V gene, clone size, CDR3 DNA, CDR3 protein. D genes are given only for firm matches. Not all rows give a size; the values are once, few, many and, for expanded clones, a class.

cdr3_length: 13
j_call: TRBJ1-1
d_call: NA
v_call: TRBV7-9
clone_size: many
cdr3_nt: TGTGCCGGCTTCGCGCCCCTAGGCACTGAAGCTTTCTTT
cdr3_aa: CAGFAPLGTEAFF

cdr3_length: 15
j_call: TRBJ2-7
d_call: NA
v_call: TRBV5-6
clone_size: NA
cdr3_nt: TGTGCCAGCAGCTGGGGGGGCAGGGAGGCCTACGAGCAGTACTTC
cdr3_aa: CASSWGGREAYEQYF

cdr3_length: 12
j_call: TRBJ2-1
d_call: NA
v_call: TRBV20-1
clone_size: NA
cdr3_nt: TGCAGTGCCCCGGAAACGTTCTATGAGCAGTTCTTC
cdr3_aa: CSAPETFYEQFF

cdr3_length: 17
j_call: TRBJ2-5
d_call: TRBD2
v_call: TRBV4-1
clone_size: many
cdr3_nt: TGCGCCAGCAGCCGCCCCGAGGCTAGCGGTGGTTCCGAGACCCAGTACTTC
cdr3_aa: CASSRPEASGGSETQYF

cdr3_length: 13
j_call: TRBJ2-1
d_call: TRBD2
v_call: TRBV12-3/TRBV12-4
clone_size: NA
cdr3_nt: TGTGCCAGCAGCCCCGGACTAGCGAATGAGCAGTTCTTC
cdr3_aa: CASSPGLANEQFF

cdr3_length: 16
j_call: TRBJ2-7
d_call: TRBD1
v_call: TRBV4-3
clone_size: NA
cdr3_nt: TGCGCCAGCAGCCAAGATGGGGGGACAGGTTCAGACGAGCAGTACTTC
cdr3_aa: CASSQDGGTGSDEQYF

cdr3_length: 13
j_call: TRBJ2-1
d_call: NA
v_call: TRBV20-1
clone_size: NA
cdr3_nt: TGCAGTGCTAGAGAAAAAAGTAGAGGTGAGCAGTTCTTC
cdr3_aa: CSAREKSRGEQFF

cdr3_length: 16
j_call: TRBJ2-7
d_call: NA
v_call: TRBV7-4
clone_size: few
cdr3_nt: TGTGCCAGCAGCTTAAAGAGGATGCAGGGAGAGAGGGAGCAGTACTTC
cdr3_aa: CASSLKRMQGEREQYF

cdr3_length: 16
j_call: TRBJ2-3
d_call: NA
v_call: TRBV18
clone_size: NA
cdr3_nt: TGTGCCAGCTCACCAAGGTCAGGGCGCTACACAGATACGCAGTATTTT
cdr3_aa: CASSPRSGRYTDTQYF

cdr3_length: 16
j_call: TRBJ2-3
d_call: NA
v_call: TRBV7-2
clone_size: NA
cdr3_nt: TGTGCCAGCAGCACTTACCTCTTAGGGCTCCCGGATACGCAGTATTTT
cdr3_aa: CASSTYLLGLPDTQYF

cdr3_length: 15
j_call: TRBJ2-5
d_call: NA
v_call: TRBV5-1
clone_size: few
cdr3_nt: TGCGCCAGCAGTTTTGCCTCGGGGGGCTTTGAAACCCAGTACTTC
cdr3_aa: CASSFASGGFETQYF

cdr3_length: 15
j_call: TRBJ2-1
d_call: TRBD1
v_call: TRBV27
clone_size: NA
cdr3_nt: TGTGCCAGCAGTTTCGCGGTCGACAGGGTGGATGAGCAGTTCTTC
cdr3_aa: CASSFAVDRVDEQFF

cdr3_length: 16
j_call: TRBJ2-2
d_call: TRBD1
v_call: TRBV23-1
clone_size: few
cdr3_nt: TGCGCCAGCAGTCAGGGACAGGGGGCAAACACCGGGGAGCTGTTTTTT
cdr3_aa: CASSQGQGANTGELFF

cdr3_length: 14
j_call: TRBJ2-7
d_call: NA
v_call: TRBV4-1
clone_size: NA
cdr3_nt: TGCGCCAGCAGCCATGGTGACTACCCCTACGAGCAGTACTTC
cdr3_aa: CASSHGDYPYEQYF

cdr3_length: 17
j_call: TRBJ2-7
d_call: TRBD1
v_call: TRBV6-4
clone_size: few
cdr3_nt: TGTGCCAGCAGTGAGTCATCCACAGGGGGCTGTAGGTACGAGCAGTACTTC
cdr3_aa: CASSESSTGGCRYEQYF

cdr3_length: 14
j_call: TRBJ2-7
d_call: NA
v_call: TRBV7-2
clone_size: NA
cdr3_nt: TGTGCCAGCAGCTCTGACGGGACTCTAGACGAGCAGTACTTC
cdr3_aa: CASSSDGTLDEQYF

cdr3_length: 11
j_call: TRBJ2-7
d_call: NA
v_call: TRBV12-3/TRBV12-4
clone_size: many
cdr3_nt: TGTGCCAGCAGTTCTAGCTACGAGCAGTACTTC
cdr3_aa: CASSSSYEQYF

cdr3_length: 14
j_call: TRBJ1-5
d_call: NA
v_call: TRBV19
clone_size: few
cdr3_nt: TGTGCCAGTAACGGGACCCCACGATTTAAGCCCCAGCATTTT
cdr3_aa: CASNGTPRFKPQHF

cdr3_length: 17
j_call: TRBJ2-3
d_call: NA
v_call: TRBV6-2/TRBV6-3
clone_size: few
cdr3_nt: TGTGCCAGCAGTACCCCCTTAGTCCTGCCCAGCACAGATACGCAGTATTTT
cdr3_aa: CASSTPLVLPSTDTQYF

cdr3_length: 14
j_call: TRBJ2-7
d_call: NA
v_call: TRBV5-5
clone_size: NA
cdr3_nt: TGTGCCAGCAGCCACCCGGTTACCCACTACGAGCAGTACTTC
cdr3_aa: CASSHPVTHYEQYF

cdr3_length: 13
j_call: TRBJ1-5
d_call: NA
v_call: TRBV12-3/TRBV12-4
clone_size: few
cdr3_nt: TGTGCCAGCAGTCCACATAGCAATCAGCCCCAGCATTTT
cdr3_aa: CASSPHSNQPQHF

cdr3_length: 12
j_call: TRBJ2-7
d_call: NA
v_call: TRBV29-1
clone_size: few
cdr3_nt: TGCAGCGTTGCAGGAGAATTCTACGAGCAGTACTTC
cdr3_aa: CSVAGEFYEQYF

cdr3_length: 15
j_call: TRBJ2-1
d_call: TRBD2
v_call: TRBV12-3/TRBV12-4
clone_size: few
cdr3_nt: TGTGCCAGCAGTTTGTCGACTAGCGGGGGGGTTGAGCAGTTCTTC
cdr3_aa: CASSLSTSGGVEQFF